This T cell receptor beta chain comes out of a study of PD-1 blockade in classical Hodgkin lymphoma. All patients experienced relapse after autologous stem cell transplantation, and brentuximab vedotin exposure was variable. Judged by abundance, this clone is medium-sized (0.01 to 0.1%). Sequencing used immunoSEQ multiplex PCR; TCRdb keeps in-frame clones, though not all of them. The data contain about 150,000 clones, under 85% of them singletons. This CDR3 comprises 14 residues. The V gene lost 6 bases and the J gene lost 2 bases, with 10 bases spanning the gap. Germline CDR1 is MNHEY and CDR2 is SMNVEV (reference sequence).

The material sequenced was peripheral blood mononuclear cells (PBMCs), taken before the second cycle of nivolumab. This chain connects TRBV27 to TRBJ2-2; weak D call: TRBD2 (5 bases). This TCR was sampled from a human donor with classical Hodgkin lymphoma. CDR3 DNA: TGTGCCAGCAGACGAGGGCCCAACACCGGGGAGCTGTTTTTT. It codes for CASRRGPNTGELFF.